Here is one T cell receptor (beta chain) with its context. The antigen remains unidentified. Study-level findings and limits: Whole repertoires were not studied in the larger cohort, only one V-J beta rearrangement. Tumor memory CD4+ T cell TCR gene usage clustered with blood and lymph node memory CD4+ cells and lymph node naive CD4+ cells.

Semi-nested PCR with Nested Universal Primer A followed constant-region reverse priming of full-length variable regions. Each CDR3 protein is one row after TCRdb ran MiXCR on the 5' RACE reads. The sample lists about 57,000 distinct CDR3 sequences; 28% were seen once. The CDR3 is made up of 14 amino acids. Per germline, CDR1 SGHRS and CDR2 YFSETQ. Trimming took 4 bases from V and 6 from J, leaving 14 bases between them. The receptor was isolated from a female donor with breast cancer. The rearrangement uses TRBV5-1 and TRBJ2-1; perhaps TRBD2 as D (5 bases). Material for sequencing was tumor-infiltrating memory CD4+ T cells sorted from the breast tumor. As to subset: memory CD4+ T cells, CD4+CD45RO+CD25-. DNA of the CDR3: TGCGCCAGCAGCACTACCGGGGTCATCAATGAGCAGTTCTTC. Translated, it gives CASSTTGVINEQFF.